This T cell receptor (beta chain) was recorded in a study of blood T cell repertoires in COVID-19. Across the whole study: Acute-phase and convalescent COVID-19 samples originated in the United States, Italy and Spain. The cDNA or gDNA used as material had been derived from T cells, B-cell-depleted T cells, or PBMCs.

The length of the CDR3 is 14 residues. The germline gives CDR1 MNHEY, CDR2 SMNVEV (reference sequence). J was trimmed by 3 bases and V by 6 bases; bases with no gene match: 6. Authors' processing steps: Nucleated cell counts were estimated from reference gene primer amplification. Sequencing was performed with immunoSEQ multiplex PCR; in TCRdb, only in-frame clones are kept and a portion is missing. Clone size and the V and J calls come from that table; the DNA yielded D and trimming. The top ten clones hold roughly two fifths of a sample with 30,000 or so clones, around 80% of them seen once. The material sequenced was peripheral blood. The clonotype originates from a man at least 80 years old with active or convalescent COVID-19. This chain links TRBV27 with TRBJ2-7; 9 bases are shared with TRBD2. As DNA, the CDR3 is TGTGCCAGCAGAACCGGGACTAGCTTCTACGAGCAGTACTTC. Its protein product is CASRTGTSFYEQYF.